This T cell receptor (beta chain) was obtained from a study of B cell selection in AIRE deficiency. Study conclusions and caveats: Shared Treg sequences were biased toward short CDR3s with few non-templated nucleotide insertions. Around 31% of healthy-shared Treg sequences were found among patient Tconv cells.

Unmatched junction bases numbered 10, after V lost 6 bases and J lost 5 bases. Per the germline V gene, CDR1 is SGHDT and CDR2 is YYEEEE. This CDR3 contains 14 residues. In the original workflow: Pooled conventional T cells gave 100,000 to 120,000 patient and 130,000 to 150,000 donor TCRbeta sequences. Assay: immunoSEQ multiplex PCR; the TCRdb copy retains only in-frame clones and omits some. V and J calls and clone size follow that table, whereas D and trimming were derived from the DNA. The data show more than 25,000 clones, nearly 97% seen once. Concerning this clone itself: What it recognizes is unknown.

CD4+CD127+ cells were sorted as the conventional CD4 T cells. Healthy unrelated donors supplied the control samples. The clonotype originates from a human donor in good health. The V call is TRBV5-6, the J call TRBJ2-5; the match to TRBD2 covers 7 bases. Sequences were obtained from CD4+CD127+ conventional T cells sorted from PBMCs. The CDR3 loop reads CASTHPGGYETQYF. The DNA of the CDR3 is TGTGCCAGCACCCACCCCGGGGGGTACGAGACCCAGTACTTC.